This T cell receptor beta chain comes out of a study of Ad26.COV2.S vaccination and SARS-CoV-2 variants. Across the study: Recipients of Ad26.COV2.S got it intramuscularly, once or twice 56 days apart. Study-level findings and limits: From the TCR breadth and depth analyses, total T cell responses may have been underestimated.

The sample's treatment: 19 received Ad26.COV2.S at low or high dose, single or two shots; about 5 received placebo; per-sample allocation not given. The investigators took samples on day 63 after the first vaccine or placebo injection. Ad26 vector vaccine expressed Wuhan-strain SARS-CoV-2 spike. Germline CDR1 and CDR2: KGHSH and LQKENI. The CDR3 is 14 residues long. V lost 2 bases and J 7 bases, leaving 11 bases between the germline ends. Data came from immunoSEQ multiplex PCR; TCRdb stores just in-frame clones and leaves some out. Of 300,000 to 350,000 clones detected, just over 85% appear once; the ten largest clones hold less than 2%. The sample holds one count of this clone. Its cognate antigen is unknown.

Sequences were derived from peripheral blood, sampled in a trial of Ad26.COV2.S vaccine versus placebo. This receptor was obtained from a person between 18 and 59 years old who received the Ad26.COV2.S COVID-19 vaccine or a placebo. The chain employs TRBV18 and TRBJ1-4, with D maybe TRBD1 (5 bases). CDR3 nucleotide sequence: TGTGCCAGCTCACCAGGACAAGAGCGTGAAAAACTGTTTTTT. It is translated as CASSPGQEREKLFF.